These T cell receptor beta chains were read from a single sample in a study of T cell changes during pregnancy in multiple sclerosis. Libraries were prepared by immunoSEQ multiplex PCR; TCRdb keeps only in-frame clonotypes and omits some of them. The table has more than 55,000 clones, 94% seen once. Source: CD8+ T cells from peripheral blood mononuclear cells, taken in the third trimester of pregnancy. All receptors derive from a female donor with multiple sclerosis, enrolled in a pregnancy study. Both conserved end residues are part of each CDR3. The D gene is left open where the match is weak. Size values are once, few and many counts, or a class for expanded clones, and some rows have none.

V gene: TRBV4-1; clone size: NA; CDR3 length: 18; D gene: TRBD2; J gene: TRBJ2-3; CDR3 DNA: TGCGCCAGCAGCCCTACTTTTCCCGGGCGGGAGGGCACAGATACGCAGTATTTT; CDR3 protein: CASSPTFPGREGTDTQYF
V gene: TRBV28; clone size: NA; CDR3 length: 17; D gene: NA; J gene: TRBJ2-5; CDR3 DNA: TGTGCCAGCAGTTCCCCTAGGGGCGGGATTTTTTTTGAGACCCAGTACTTC; CDR3 protein: CASSSPRGGIFFETQYF
V gene: TRBV4-1; clone size: NA; CDR3 length: 15; D gene: NA; J gene: TRBJ2-3; CDR3 DNA: TGCGCCAGCAGCCAAGACCCCAATCCGGGAGATACGCAGTATTTT; CDR3 protein: CASSQDPNPGDTQYF
V gene: TRBV5-1; clone size: NA; CDR3 length: 13; D gene: NA; J gene: TRBJ2-5; CDR3 DNA: TGCGCCAGCAGCTTAGACTATTCGGAGACCCAGTACTTC; CDR3 protein: CASSLDYSETQYF
V gene: TRBV6-4; clone size: NA; CDR3 length: 15; D gene: NA; J gene: TRBJ2-1; CDR3 DNA: TGTGCCAGCAGTGACAAACAGGGTGCTTACAATGAGCAGTTCTTC; CDR3 protein: CASSDKQGAYNEQFF
V gene: TRBV5-1; clone size: NA; CDR3 length: 15; D gene: TRBD2; J gene: TRBJ2-3; CDR3 DNA: TGCGCCAGCAGCCCCGGACTAGCGGGAGAAAATACGCAGTATTTT; CDR3 protein: CASSPGLAGENTQYF
V gene: TRBV7-9; clone size: NA; CDR3 length: 12; D gene: NA; J gene: TRBJ2-7; CDR3 DNA: TGTGCCAGCAGACCCGACACGGTCGAGCAGTACTTC; CDR3 protein: CASRPDTVEQYF
V gene: TRBV6-4; clone size: NA; CDR3 length: 15; D gene: TRBD2; J gene: TRBJ2-5; CDR3 DNA: TGTGCCAGCAGCCCCCTAGCGGGAGAGAGAGAGACCCAGTACTTC; CDR3 protein: CASSPLAGERETQYF
V gene: TRBV7-9; clone size: once; CDR3 length: 16; D gene: NA; J gene: TRBJ2-1; CDR3 DNA: TGTGCCAGCAGCCCTCACCGGGACTGGCTCGACGATGAGCAGTTCTTC; CDR3 protein: CASSPHRDWLDDEQFF
V gene: TRBV28; clone size: few; CDR3 length: 15; D gene: TRBD1; J gene: TRBJ2-7; CDR3 DNA: TGTGCCAGCAGTTTACCTGGACAGGGGACCTACGAGCAGTACTTC; CDR3 protein: CASSLPGQGTYEQYF
V gene: TRBV28; clone size: NA; CDR3 length: 15; D gene: TRBD2; J gene: TRBJ2-1; CDR3 DNA: TGTGCCAGCAGTTTTGCTACTAGCGGGAAAATTGAGCAGTTCTTC; CDR3 protein: CASSFATSGKIEQFF
V gene: TRBV30; clone size: NA; CDR3 length: 14; D gene: TRBD1; J gene: TRBJ2-1; CDR3 DNA: TGTGCCTGGGGCCGGGACAGCTCCTACAATGAGCAGTTCTTC; CDR3 protein: CAWGRDSSYNEQFF
V gene: TRBV18; clone size: NA; CDR3 length: 14; D gene: TRBD2; J gene: TRBJ2-7; CDR3 DNA: TGTGCCAGCTCACCGGTTCGGGGAGGGCACGAGCAGTACTTC; CDR3 protein: CASSPVRGGHEQYF
V gene: TRBV7-6; clone size: NA; CDR3 length: 13; D gene: TRBD1; J gene: TRBJ2-1; CDR3 DNA: TGTGCCAGCAGACCGGGACAGTACAATGAGCAGTTCTTC; CDR3 protein: CASRPGQYNEQFF
V gene: TRBV2; clone size: once; CDR3 length: 17; D gene: TRBD1; J gene: TRBJ2-7; CDR3 DNA: TGTGCCAGCAGCGAACAGGGGGTAGAGACACTATCCTACGAGCAGTACTTC; CDR3 protein: CASSEQGVETLSYEQYF
V gene: TRBV29-1; clone size: NA; CDR3 length: 14; D gene: NA; J gene: TRBJ2-7; CDR3 DNA: TGCAGCGTTAGCCGGCTTTCGGGGGACTACGAGCAGTACTTC; CDR3 protein: CSVSRLSGDYEQYF
V gene: TRBV4-1; clone size: once; CDR3 length: 14; D gene: TRBD1; J gene: TRBJ1-2; CDR3 DNA: TGCGCCAGCAGCGAAGTTTGGACAGGGGATGGCTACACCTTC; CDR3 protein: CASSEVWTGDGYTF
V gene: TRBV28; clone size: NA; CDR3 length: 14; D gene: TRBD1; J gene: TRBJ1-1; CDR3 DNA: TGTGCCAGCAGCCATAGGGGGCGAGGAACTGAAGCTTTCTTT; CDR3 protein: CASSHRGRGTEAFF
V gene: TRBV11-2; clone size: NA; CDR3 length: 16; D gene: NA; J gene: TRBJ2-5; CDR3 DNA: TGTGCCAGCAGCTTAGTGGGCTACTCGGCTCAAGAGACCCAGTACTTC; CDR3 protein: CASSLVGYSAQETQYF
V gene: TRBV18; clone size: NA; CDR3 length: 16; D gene: NA; J gene: TRBJ1-2; CDR3 DNA: TGTGCCAGCTCACCCGTCAAAAACGACGGAGGCTATGGCTACACCTTC; CDR3 protein: CASSPVKNDGGYGYTF
V gene: TRBV5-1; clone size: NA; CDR3 length: 16; D gene: TRBD2; J gene: TRBJ2-1; CDR3 DNA: TGCGCCAGCAGCATACGACTAGCGGGATACCCTTATGAGCAGTTCTTC; CDR3 protein: CASSIRLAGYPYEQFF
V gene: TRBV28; clone size: NA; CDR3 length: 15; D gene: TRBD1; J gene: TRBJ1-2; CDR3 DNA: TGTGCCACCCCGGACAGGCCTTTTGGAGAGAATGGCTACACCTTC; CDR3 protein: CATPDRPFGENGYTF
V gene: TRBV29-1; clone size: few; CDR3 length: 13; D gene: TRBD2; J gene: TRBJ2-7; CDR3 DNA: TGCAGCGTCGCTAGCGGGAGCTCCTACGAGCAGTACTTC; CDR3 protein: CSVASGSSYEQYF
V gene: TRBV4-1; clone size: NA; CDR3 length: 14; D gene: NA; J gene: TRBJ2-7; CDR3 DNA: TGCGCCAGCAGCCATCACAGCCGCTCCTACGAGCAGTACTTC; CDR3 protein: CASSHHSRSYEQYF
V gene: TRBV27; clone size: NA; CDR3 length: 15; D gene: NA; J gene: TRBJ1-1; CDR3 DNA: TGCGCCAGCAGTCAGGGGCCGGCGACGAACACTGAAGCTTTCTTT; CDR3 protein: CASSQGPATNTEAFF
V gene: TRBV10-1; clone size: NA; CDR3 length: 14; D gene: NA; J gene: TRBJ2-3; CDR3 DNA: TGCGCCAGCAGTGAAGTAGCCAGCACAGATACGCAGTATTTT; CDR3 protein: CASSEVASTDTQYF
V gene: TRBV9; clone size: NA; CDR3 length: 14; D gene: TRBD1; J gene: TRBJ2-7; CDR3 DNA: TGTGCCAGCAGTTACCAAGCAGGGGGCAACGAGCAGTACTTC; CDR3 protein: CASSYQAGGNEQYF
V gene: TRBV4-1; clone size: NA; CDR3 length: 16; D gene: TRBD1; J gene: TRBJ2-1; CDR3 DNA: TGCGCCAGCAGCCTCCTAGGGGGCAACTCCTACAATGAGCAGTTCTTC; CDR3 protein: CASSLLGGNSYNEQFF